This T cell receptor (beta chain) originates from a study of T cell responses to AZD1222 COVID-19 vaccine. Clones were read by immunoSEQ multiplex PCR, and TCRdb kept only the in-frame ones, dropping some. This sample has under 150,000 clones, with 87% found just once. Per germline, CDR1 SEHNR and CDR2 FQNEAQ (reference sequence). The CDR3 sequence is 14 residues long. The V and J ends lost 5 bases and 3 bases respectively, with 13 bases between them. This specimen was peripheral blood, taken on day 0 of AZD1222 vaccination. The J gene is TRBJ1-2, the V gene TRBV7-9; possible D gene TRBD1, 5 bases. The sequence was collected from an adult in good health. CDR3 in amino acids: CASSLMGRYYGYTF. CDR3 bases: TGTGCCAGCAGCCTAATGGGACGCTACTATGGCTACACCTTC.